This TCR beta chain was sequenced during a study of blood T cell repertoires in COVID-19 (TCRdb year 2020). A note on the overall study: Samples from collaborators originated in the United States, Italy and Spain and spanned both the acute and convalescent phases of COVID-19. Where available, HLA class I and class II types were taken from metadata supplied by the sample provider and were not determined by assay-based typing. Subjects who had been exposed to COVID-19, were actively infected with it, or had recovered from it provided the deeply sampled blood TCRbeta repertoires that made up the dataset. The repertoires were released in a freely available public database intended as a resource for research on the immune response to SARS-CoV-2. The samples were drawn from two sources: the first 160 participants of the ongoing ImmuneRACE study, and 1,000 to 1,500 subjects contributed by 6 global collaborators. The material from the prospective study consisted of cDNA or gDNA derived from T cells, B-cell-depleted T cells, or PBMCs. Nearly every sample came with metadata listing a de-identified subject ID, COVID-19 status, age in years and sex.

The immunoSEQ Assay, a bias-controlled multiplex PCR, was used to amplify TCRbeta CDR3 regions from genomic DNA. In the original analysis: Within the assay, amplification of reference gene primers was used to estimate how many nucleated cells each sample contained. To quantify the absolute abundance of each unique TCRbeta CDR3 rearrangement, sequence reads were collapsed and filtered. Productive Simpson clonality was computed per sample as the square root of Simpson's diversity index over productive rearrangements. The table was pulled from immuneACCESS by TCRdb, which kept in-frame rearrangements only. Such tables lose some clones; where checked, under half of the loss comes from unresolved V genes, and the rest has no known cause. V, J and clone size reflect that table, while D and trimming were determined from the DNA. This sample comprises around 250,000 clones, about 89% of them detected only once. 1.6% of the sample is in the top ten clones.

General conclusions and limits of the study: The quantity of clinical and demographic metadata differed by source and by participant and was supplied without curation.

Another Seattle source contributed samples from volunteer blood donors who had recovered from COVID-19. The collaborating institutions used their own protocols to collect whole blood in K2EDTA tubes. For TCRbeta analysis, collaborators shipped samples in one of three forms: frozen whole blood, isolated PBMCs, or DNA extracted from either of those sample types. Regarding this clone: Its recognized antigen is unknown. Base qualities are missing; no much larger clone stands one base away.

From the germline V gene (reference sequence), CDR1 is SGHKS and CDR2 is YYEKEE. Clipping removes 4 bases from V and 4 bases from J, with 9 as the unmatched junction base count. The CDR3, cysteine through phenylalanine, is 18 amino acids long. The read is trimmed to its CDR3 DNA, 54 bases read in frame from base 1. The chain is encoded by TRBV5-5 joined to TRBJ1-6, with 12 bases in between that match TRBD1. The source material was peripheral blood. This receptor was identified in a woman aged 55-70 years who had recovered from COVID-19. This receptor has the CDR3 CASSPRDRGLLYNSPLHF. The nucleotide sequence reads TGTGCCAGCAGCCCCCGGGACAGGGGGCTCTTGTATAATTCACCCCTCCACTTT.